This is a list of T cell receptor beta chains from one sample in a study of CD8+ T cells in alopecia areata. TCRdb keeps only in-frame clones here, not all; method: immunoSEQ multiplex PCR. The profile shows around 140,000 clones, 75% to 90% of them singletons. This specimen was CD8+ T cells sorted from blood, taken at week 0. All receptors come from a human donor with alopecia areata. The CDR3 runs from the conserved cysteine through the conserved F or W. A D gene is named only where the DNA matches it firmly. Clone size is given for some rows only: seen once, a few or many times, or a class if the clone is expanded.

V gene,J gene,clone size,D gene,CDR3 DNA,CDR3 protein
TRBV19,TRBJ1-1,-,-,TGTGCCAGTAGTTCCCCGGCCTTGAACACTGAAGCTTTCTTT,CASSSPALNTEAFF
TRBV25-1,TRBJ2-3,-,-,TGTGCCAGCAGTGAATACAGCCCCACAGATACGCAGTATTTT,CASSEYSPTDTQYF
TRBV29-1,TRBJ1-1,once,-,TGCAGTGCCCAGGGTCTTGGCACTGAAGCTTTCTTT,CSAQGLGTEAFF
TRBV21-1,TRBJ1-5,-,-,TGTGCCAGCAGCGCCTACAGGGGGCGGAGAAGCAATCAGCCCCAGCATTTT,CASSAYRGRRSNQPQHF
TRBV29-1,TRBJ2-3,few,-,TGCAGCGTTGAAGTGGCAAGGCTTAGGGTTCTGCCAGATACGCAGTATTTT,CSVEVARLRVLPDTQYF
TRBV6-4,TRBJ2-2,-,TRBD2,TGTGCCAGCAGTGGACTAGCGGACACCGGGGAGCTGTTTTTT,CASSGLADTGELFF
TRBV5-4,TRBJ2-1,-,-,TGTGCCAGCAGCTTGTCCAAGAATGAGCAGTTCTTC,CASSLSKNEQFF
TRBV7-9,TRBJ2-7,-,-,TGTGCCAGCAGCGTTGGTGCCGAGCAGTACTTC,CASSVGAEQYF
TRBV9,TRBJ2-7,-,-,TGTGCCAGCAGCGTAGCCAGTAGCTCCTACGAGCAGTACTTC,CASSVASSSYEQYF
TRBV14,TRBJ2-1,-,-,TGTGCCAGCAGCCAAGAGAAACAGGTGTACAATGAGCAGTTCTTC,CASSQEKQVYNEQFF
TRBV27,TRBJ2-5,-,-,TGTGCCAGCAGACCTCCCCCATTGGGCGGAGAGACCCAGTACTTC,CASRPPPLGGETQYF
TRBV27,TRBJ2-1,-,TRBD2,TGTGCCAGCAGTAAATCCCTAACTAGCGGGACCTACAATGAGCAGTTCTTC,CASSKSLTSGTYNEQFF
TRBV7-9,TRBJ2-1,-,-,TGTGCCAGCAGCCCCGCCGCGGGGAATGAGCAGTTCTTC,CASSPAAGNEQFF